This T cell receptor beta chain was captured by sequencing in a study of immune evolution from preneoplasia to lung adenocarcinoma. Here immunoSEQ multiplex PCR was the method, and the copy in TCRdb shows in-frame clones only, minus some. The sample carries about 9,500 clones, 75% to 85% recorded once. V lost 1 base and J lost 10; bases outside the gene matches: 4. Germline CDR1 reads LNHDA; CDR2 reads SQIVND (reference sequence). The CDR3 spans 13 residues. The TCR comes from a donor aged 70 or older with lung adenocarcinoma. J is TRBJ2-4 and V is TRBV19, with 7 bases matching TRBD2. Sequenced material: FFPE minimally invasive lung adenocarcinoma tissue. CDR3 loop: CASSIVLGGIQYF. The DNA for the CDR3 is TGTGCCAGTAGTATAGTACTGGGGGGGATTCAGTACTTC.